One sample yielded the 22 T cell receptor beta chains listed below, sequenced in a study of blood T cells in healthy people across ages (dated by TCRdb to 2013 to 2016). The library was built by means of 5' RACE. The reads were generated on an Illumina HiSeq 2500. A second roughly 6 to 12 cycle PCR used a sample-barcoded 5' primer and a J-beta primer mix. The raw public reads went through TCRdb reprocessing: fastp at Q25, MiXCR clone calling, in-frame beta chains kept. One record per CDR3 amino acid sequence lists the most common genes and DNA. The sample table records around 1,500,000 distinct CDR3 sequences; approximately 42% of these occur just once. The top ten clonotypes cover 7.9% of the sample. The sequencing sample was made of blood. These receptors were collected from a woman under 30 in good health.

The chain uses TRBV7-2 and TRBJ2-1; the match to TRBD2 covers 12 bases. Germline CDR1 SGHTA, CDR2 FQGNSA. CDR3 length: 14 residues. V dropped 8 bases and J dropped 3; count of bases not matched to a gene: 2. In DNA form, the CDR3 reads TGTGCCAGCCAGGGACTAGCGGGCTACAATGAGCAGTTCTTC. Amino acids: CASQGLAGYNEQFF.

The chain uses TRBV3-1 and TRBJ2-7; TRBD1 agrees at 8 bases. CDR1 is LGHDT, CDR2 YNNKEL, per germline (reference sequence). The V segment lost 5 bases and the J segment 0 bases; nucleotides outside the gene matches: 6. This CDR3 has 15 residues. The DNA of the CDR3 is TGTGCCAGCAGCTCCCGGGACAGGATCTCCTACGAGCAGTACTTC. Amino acids: CASSSRDRISYEQYF.

A few counts support this clonotype. The rearrangement joins TRBV25-1 to TRBJ1-2; D is possibly TRBD1 (5 bases). From germline, CDR1 is MGHDK and CDR2 SYGVNS. Trimming took 5 bases from V and 6 from J, leaving 10 bases between them. The CDR3 runs to 12 residues. The CDR3 loop is CASSYRWDGYTF. CDR3 sequence (DNA): TGTGCCAGCAGTTACAGGTGGGATGGCTACACCTTC.

The chain combines TRBV27 with TRBJ1-5, with D hard to call. CDR3 length equals 13 residues. V was clipped by 6 bases and J by 9 bases, with 15 bases between them. From germline, CDR1 is MNHEY and CDR2 SMNVEV (reference sequence). The CDR3 nucleotides read TGTGCCAGCAGCCTGGGCCCGGTTCGGCCCCAGCATTTT. Its protein is CASSLGPVRPQHF.

This clonotype was found once. The chain joins TRBV2 to TRBJ2-3; 8 nucleotides agree with TRBD1. The CDR3 runs 16 residues. Germline loops: CDR1 SNHLY, CDR2 FYNNEI. V trimming: 7 bases; J trimming: 6 bases; junction bases outside the gene matches: 15. In DNA form, the CDR3 reads TGTGCCAGCATTCGATCCGAGACAGGGGCAGGGGATACGCAGTATTTT. Translation gives CASIRSETGAGDTQYF.

The V call is TRBV27, the J call TRBJ1-5, with 7 bases matching TRBD1. The length of the CDR3 is 15 residues. Unmatched junction bases numbered 7, after V lost 6 bases and J lost 2 bases. From germline, CDR1 is MNHEY and CDR2 SMNVEV (reference sequence). DNA of the CDR3: TGTGCCAGCAGAAAGACAGGGAGGGGCAATCAGCCCCAGCATTTT. It encodes CASRKTGRGNQPQHF.

This clonotype was counted between two and nine times. The chain links TRBV29-1 to TRBJ1-1; possible D gene TRBD1, 5 bases. Germline-derived CDR1 and CDR2 are SQVTM and ANQGSEA. This CDR3 region has 12 residues. Trimming stripped 7 bases from V and 5 bases from J, with 14 bases between. The CDR3 loop reads CSGGEVRTEAFF. In DNA form, the CDR3 reads TGCAGCGGAGGGGAGGTGAGGACTGAAGCTTTCTTT.

CDR3 protein: CASRKGAGNEQYF. As DNA, the CDR3 is TGTGCCAGCCGAAAGGGGGCGGGCAATGAGCAGTACTTC. This rearrangement joins TRBV27 to TRBJ2-5, with 7 positions matching TRBD1. Germline V gene lookup returns CDR1 MNHEY and CDR2 SMNVEV (reference sequence). The CDR3 is made up of 13 amino acids. V was clipped by 8 bases and J by 11 bases; unmatched bases: 14.

This clonotype was counted many times. This chain joins TRBV20-1 and TRBJ2-4, with D perhaps TRBD1 (6 bases). Germline V gives CDR1 DFQATT, CDR2 SNEGSKA (reference sequence). The CDR3 is made up of 17 amino acids. Trimming left V 0 bases short and J 0 bases short, with 15 bases between. CDR3 sequence reads: CSARDSGENRAKNIQYF. DNA of the CDR3: TGCAGTGCTAGAGATTCAGGGGAAAATAGAGCCAAAAACATTCAGTACTTC.

This clonotype occurred a few times. This chain uses TRBV28 with TRBJ2-7, with D hard to call. This CDR3 contains 14 residues. V was cut by 3 bases and J by 2 bases, with 11 bases left in between. Germline V gene sequence: CDR1 MDHEN, CDR2 SYDVKM. The CDR3 region is CASSFRPHTYEQYF. The CDR3 DNA reads TGTGCCAGCAGTTTTCGACCGCACACCTACGAGCAGTACTTC. Variable domain in full (rest from reference TRBV28 and TRBJ2-7): DVKVTQSSRYLVKRTGEKVFLECVQDMDHENMFWYRQDPGLGLRLIYFSYDVKMKEKGDIPEGYSVSREKKERFSLILESASTNQTSMYLCASSFRPHTYEQYFGPGTRLTVT.

The rearrangement uses TRBV23-1 and TRBJ2-7; D is possibly TRBD1 (7 bases). TRBV23-1 is known as an ORF, though its function is uncertain. V lost 8 bases, J lost 2 bases, and 19 bases lay in between. The CDR3 length is 15 residues. The CDR3 loop reads CASQQATGEAYEQYF. The DNA for the CDR3 is TGCGCCAGCCAACAGGCAACAGGGGAGGCCTACGAGCAGTACTTC.

This CDR3 is CASSLVRTEQFF. The CDR3 DNA sequence: TGCGCCAGCAGCTTGGTAAGGACAGAGCAGTTCTTC. This rearrangement joins TRBV5-1 to TRBJ2-1, with D tentatively TRBD1 (5 bases). The germline CDR1 and CDR2 sequences are SGHRS and YFSETQ. The CDR3 loop spans 12 amino acids. V was shortened by 0 bases and J by 10 bases, with 8 bases between the two germline ends.

Here the CDR3 DNA reads TGTGCCAGCAGCCCTTTCCCAGATACGCAGTATTTT. This sequence encodes CASSPFPDTQYF. J is TRBJ2-3 and V is TRBV7-2; D unclear. CDR1 and CDR2 from the germline V gene are SGHTA and FQGNSA. V was shortened by 5 bases and J by 4 bases, with 7 bases between the two germline ends. The CDR3 loop spans 12 amino acids.

The rearrangement uses TRBV29-1 and TRBJ2-1; D is uncertain. V dropped 4 bases and J dropped 10 bases, with 8 bases sitting between them. The CDR3 sequence is 10 residues long. Germline loops: CDR1 SQVTM, CDR2 ANQGSEA. The CDR3 loop is CSVVCYEQFF. The CDR3 DNA is TGCAGCGTTGTTTGTTACGAGCAGTTCTTC.

The genes are TRBV27 and TRBJ2-5; TRBD1 agrees at 7 bases. The V and J ends lost 4 bases and 7 bases, in that order; junction bases with no gene match: 3. Looked up from germline, CDR1 is MNHEY and CDR2 is SMNVEV (reference sequence). CDR3 length: 12 residues. CDR3 DNA sequence: TGTGCCAGCAGTTCACAGGGGAGGACCCAGTACTTC. Encoded protein: CASSSQGRTQYF.

The V and J genes are TRBV5-1 and TRBJ2-2; no clear D gene. Germline CDR1 is SGHRS and CDR2 is YFSETQ. Trimming shortened V by 0 bases and J by 7 bases, and 16 bases separated the two germline ends. The CDR3 has 16 amino acids. The CDR3 DNA sequence: TGCGCCAGCAGCTTGGCCCCCCTACAACAAGGCGGGGAGCTGTTTTTT. It yields the protein CASSLAPLQQGGELFF.

CDR3 DNA sequence: TGTGCCAGCAGCCGAGGACGGATACAAGAGACCCAGTACTTC. The encoded protein is CASSRGRIQETQYF. The chain recombines TRBV5-6 with TRBJ2-5, with no clear D. The CDR3 loop spans 14 amino acids. Germline CDR1 reads SGHDT; CDR2 reads YYEEEE. Deletions cut 4 bases from V and 2 bases from J, with 12 bases between.

The chain has TRBV20-1 and TRBJ1-1; no clear D gene. The V gene's germline CDR1 is DFQATT and CDR2 SNEGSKA (reference sequence). The CDR3 contains 15 residues. V was shortened by 6 bases and J by 4 bases, with 21 bases between the two germline ends. The CDR3 DNA follows: TGCAGTGCGAAAACGGATGGCCTGGGTCCCACTGAAGCTTTCTTT. Protein sequence: CSAKTDGLGPTEAFF.

This clonotype came up a few times. V and J are TRBV5-1 and TRBJ2-5; weak D call: TRBD1 (5 bases). Germline V gives CDR1 SGHRS, CDR2 YFSETQ. The CDR3 has 14 amino acids. Trimming pared 2 bases from V and 0 bases from J, leaving 8 bases between. CDR3 bases: TGCGCCAGCAGCTTTGGGGCGTACCAAGAGACCCAGTACTTC. Translating it yields CASSFGAYQETQYF.

The gene calls are TRBV28 and TRBJ2-5, with a weak D call TRBD1 (6 bases). The DNA end is more similar to TRBJ2-7, so the J call may be wrong. Germline V gene data show CDR1 as MDHEN and CDR2 as SYDVKM. The CDR3 spans 17 residues. CDR3 nucleotide sequence: TGTGCCAGCAGTTTCCCCCGCACGACAGGCTCATCCTACGAGCAGTACTTC. Its protein is CASSFPRTTGSSYEQYF.

This clonotype was detected once. The chain links TRBV4-2 to TRBJ2-7, with TRBD2 matching 12 bases. CDR1 and CDR2 (germline): LGHNA, YNFKEQ. The CDR3 loop spans 18 amino acids. V lost 1 base to trimming and J lost 7 bases; unmatched junction nucleotides: 14. CDR3 amino acids: CASSQVSTSGRSYNEQYF. For the CDR3, the DNA is TGTGCCAGCAGCCAAGTTTCGACTAGCGGGAGATCCTACAATGAGCAGTACTTC.

The CDR3, as DNA: TGTGCCAGCAGCCCCTTGCTGGGTGGGGGGGGCAATGAGCAGTTCTTC. It codes for CASSPLLGGGGNEQFF. The chain has TRBV3-1 and TRBJ2-1; 7 bases fit TRBD2. CDR1 is LGHDT and CDR2 is YNNKEL in the germline V gene (reference sequence). After removal of 4 bases from V and 6 bases from J, the junction contained 12 bases not matched to a gene. The CDR3 is made up of 16 amino acids.